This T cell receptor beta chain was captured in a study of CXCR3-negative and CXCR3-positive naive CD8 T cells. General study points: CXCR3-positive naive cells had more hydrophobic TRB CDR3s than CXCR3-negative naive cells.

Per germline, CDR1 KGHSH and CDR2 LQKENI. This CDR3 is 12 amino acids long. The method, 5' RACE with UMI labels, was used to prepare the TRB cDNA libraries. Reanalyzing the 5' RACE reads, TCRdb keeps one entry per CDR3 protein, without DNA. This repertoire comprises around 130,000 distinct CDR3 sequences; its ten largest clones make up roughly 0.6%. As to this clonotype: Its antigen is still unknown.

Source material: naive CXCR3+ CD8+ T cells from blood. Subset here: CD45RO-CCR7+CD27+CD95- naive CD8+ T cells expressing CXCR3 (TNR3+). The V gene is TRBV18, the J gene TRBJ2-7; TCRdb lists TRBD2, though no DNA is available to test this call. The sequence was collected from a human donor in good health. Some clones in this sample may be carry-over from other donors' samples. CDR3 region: CASSPGLGEQYF. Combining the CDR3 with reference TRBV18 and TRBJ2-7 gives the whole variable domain NAGVMQNPRHLVRRRGQEARLRCSPMKGHSHVYWYRQLPEEGLKFMVYLQKENIIDESGMPKERFSAEFPKEGPSILRIQQVVRGDSAAYFCASSPGLGEQYFGPGTRLTVT.